This T cell receptor (delta chain) was obtained from a study of gamma-delta T cells after stem cell transplantation. In its sample, this clone is large. Other nucleotide sequences in the sample specify the same CDR3. TCRdb re-analyzed the RT-PCR reads via CATT. The table lists over a thousand delta-chain clones, under 2% of them singletons. This sequence was found in a human donor. It is not recorded whose cells these are; they may come from a transplant donor. The sequenced sample consisted of gamma-delta T cells.

DNA for the CDR3: TGTGCTCTTGGGGAACTAGAGGATCCATCCGCCTTGGAGATACTGGGGGAACCGGTAGGGACCGATAAACTCATCTTT. Its protein is CALGELEDPSALEILGEPVGTDKLIF. V is TRDV1 and J is TRDJ1, with 9 bases that match TRDD3. The V gene's germline CDR1 is TSWWSYY and CDR2 QGS. The CDR3 totals 26 residues. V dropped 0 bases and J dropped 2; count of bases not matched to a gene: 34.